What follows describes a single T cell receptor (beta chain). This specimen comes from a study of Ad26.COV2.S vaccination and SARS-CoV-2 variants. Study at large: Intramuscularly, Ad26.COV2.S was given either once or twice, 56 days apart.

The treatment was: around 19 received Ad26.COV2.S at low or high dose, single or two shots; about 5 received placebo; per-sample allocation not given. Each sample was drawn 63 days after the first injection (of vaccine or placebo). Boston hosted the donor, who was an adult aged 18-55 years. Wuhan-strain SARS-CoV-2 spike was expressed by the Ad26 vector that made up the vaccine. The CDR3 is 15 residues long. Per the germline V gene, CDR1 is SGDLS and CDR2 is YYNGEE. The V gene end was trimmed by 4 bases and the J gene end by 7 bases; junction bases not matched to a gene: 8. Profiling relied on immunoSEQ multiplex PCR, and the TCRdb table lists in-frame clones only, not all of them. The repertoire has about half a million clones, around 89% of them found once; the top ten carry around 1.6%.

The chain joins TRBV9 to TRBJ2-1, with 10 bases that match TRBD1. The origin of this receptor is a person between 18 and 59 years old who received the Ad26.COV2.S COVID-19 vaccine or a placebo. The material sequenced was peripheral blood, taken in a trial of Ad26.COV2.S vaccine versus placebo. The chain's CDR3 is CASSLGGTGDNEQFF. As DNA, the CDR3 is TGTGCCAGCAGCCTAGGAGGGACAGGGGATAATGAGCAGTTCTTC.